This TCR beta chain was recorded in a study of cytomegalovirus exposure and HLA in healthy donors. Study results and limitations: Association with HLA alleles at 0.05 false discovery rate was found for some 18,000 TCR beta sequences in a later analysis. Researchers reported in a later analysis that common viral pathogens appeared linked to several top clusters. The records held CMV serostatus as the only immune exposure information. Later analysis found that TCR beta chains associated with HLA were more clonally expanded than other, equally common chains.

Germline V gives CDR1 MNHEY, CDR2 SVGAGI. The junction had 11 bases not matched to a gene; V was cut back by 8 bases and J by 9 bases. The CDR3 consists of 14 residues. The primer mix had 60 Vbeta and 13 Jbeta primers. Only in-frame clones appear in the TCRdb table, and some are missing; sequencing was by immunoSEQ multiplex PCR. The sample shows roughly 250,000 clones, about four fifths of them seen only once. As to this clone: Its target is not known.

Source material: PBMCs. This TCR was recovered from a girl aged 2-10 years in good health and CMV-seronegative. The chain joins TRBV6-5 to TRBJ2-1, with TRBD1 matching 9 bases. The CDR3 here is CASVNPGQGTEQFF. CDR3 nucleotides: TGTGCCAGCGTAAACCCGGGACAGGGCACTGAGCAGTTCTTC.